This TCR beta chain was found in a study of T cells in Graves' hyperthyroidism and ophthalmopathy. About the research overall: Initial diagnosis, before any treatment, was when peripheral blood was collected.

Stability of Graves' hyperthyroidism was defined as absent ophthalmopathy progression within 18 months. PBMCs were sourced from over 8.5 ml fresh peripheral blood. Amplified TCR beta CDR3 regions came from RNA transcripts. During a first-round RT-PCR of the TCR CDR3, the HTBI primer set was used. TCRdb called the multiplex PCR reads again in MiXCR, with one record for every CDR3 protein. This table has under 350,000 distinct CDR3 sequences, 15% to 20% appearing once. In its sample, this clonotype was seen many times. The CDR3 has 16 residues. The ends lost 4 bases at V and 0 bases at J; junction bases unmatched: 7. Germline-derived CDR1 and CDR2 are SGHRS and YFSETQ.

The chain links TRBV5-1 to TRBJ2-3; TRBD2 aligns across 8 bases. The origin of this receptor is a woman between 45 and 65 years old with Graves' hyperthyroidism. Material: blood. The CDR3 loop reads CASSRNGGGSTDTQYF. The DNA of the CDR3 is TGCGCCAGCAGCCGCAATGGCGGGGGGAGCACAGATACGCAGTATTTT.